The present entry profiles one TCR beta chain with its context. The antigen remains unidentified. Sample time point: cycle 4 day 1 (C4D1), after more than five weeks of nivolumab. Every patient was affected by relapse after autologous stem cell transplantation, while exposure to brentuximab vedotin was not uniform. The CDR3 length is 15 residues. Trimming shortened V by 3 bases and J by 0 bases, and 9 bases separated the two germline ends. CDR1 KGHSH and CDR2 LQKENI come from the germline V gene. Some clones are missing from TCRdb's copy, which holds only in-frame ones; the method was immunoSEQ multiplex PCR. The sample lists tens of thousands of clones, roughly 85% occurring once. This entry comes from a study of PD-1 blockade in classical Hodgkin lymphoma. Study-level information: Patients received nivolumab 3 mg/kg intravenously every 2 weeks. Study observations and caveats: Reports indicated that newly diagnosed patients had lower baseline TCR diversity than healthy donors did.

The source was peripheral blood mononuclear cells (PBMCs), collected before the fourth cycle of nivolumab. The chain employs TRBV18 and TRBJ2-1; D is undetermined. The TCR was taken from a human donor with classical Hodgkin lymphoma. CDR3 nucleotide sequence: TGTGCCAGCTCACCCAGACCGAGCTCCTACAATGAGCAGTTCTTC. This sequence encodes CASSPRPSSYNEQFF.